Listed below are T cell receptor beta chains from one sample, sequenced in a study of blood T cells in healthy people across ages. TCRdb analysed the 5' RACE reads with MiXCR anew, one entry per CDR3 protein. The profile shows 1,500,000 or so distinct CDR3 sequences, approximately 43% of them singletons. Sequencing was done on a sample of blood. Every receptor here comes from a woman under 30 in good health. Each CDR3 is given with its conserved first and last residue. The D gene is left open where the match is weak. Expanded clones get a size class; other rows say once, few or many, or leave the size out.

V gene: TRBV20-1; clone size: .; J gene: TRBJ2-6; D gene: .; CDR3 protein: CSAKISGANVLTF; CDR3 DNA: TGCAGTGCCAAGATCTCTGGGGCCAACGTCCTGACTTTC
V gene: TRBV7-8; clone size: once; J gene: TRBJ1-4; D gene: TRBD1; CDR3 protein: CASSVGQKEKLFF; CDR3 DNA: TGTGCCAGCAGTGTGGGACAGAAAGAAAAACTGTTTTTT
V gene: TRBV12-3/TRBV12-4; clone size: few; J gene: TRBJ2-3; D gene: .; CDR3 protein: CASSVSGPDTQYF; CDR3 DNA: TGTGCCAGCAGTGTATCTGGGCCAGATACGCAGTATTTT
V gene: TRBV12-3/TRBV12-4; clone size: .; J gene: TRBJ2-1; D gene: .; CDR3 protein: CASNGFAGALSYNEQFF; CDR3 DNA: TGTGCCAGCAATGGGTTCGCGGGGGCTCTCTCCTACAATGAGCAGTTCTTC
V gene: TRBV9; clone size: .; J gene: TRBJ2-3; D gene: TRBD1; CDR3 protein: CANSASQGVTDTQYF; CDR3 DNA: TGTGCCAACAGCGCTTCCCAGGGGGTCACAGATACGCAGTATTTT
V gene: TRBV6-1; clone size: few; J gene: TRBJ1-1; D gene: .; CDR3 protein: CASTPFQMNTEAFF; CDR3 DNA: TGTGCCAGCACCCCCTTTCAGATGAACACTGAAGCTTTCTTT
V gene: TRBV4-1; clone size: .; J gene: TRBJ1-4; D gene: .; CDR3 protein: CASSQGSEGELFF; CDR3 DNA: TGCGCCAGCAGCCAAGGTTCCGAGGGTGAACTGTTTTTT
V gene: TRBV28; clone size: .; J gene: TRBJ1-5; D gene: TRBD1; CDR3 protein: CASSTTGTGVRNQPQHF; CDR3 DNA: TGTGCCAGCAGCACGACCGGGACAGGGGTTCGCAATCAGCCCCAGCATTTT
V gene: TRBV5-1; clone size: .; J gene: TRBJ1-2; D gene: TRBD1; CDR3 protein: CASSFDGQANYGYTF; CDR3 DNA: TGCGCCAGCAGCTTTGACGGACAGGCTAACTATGGCTACACCTTC
V gene: TRBV7-2; clone size: .; J gene: TRBJ2-1; D gene: .; CDR3 protein: CASSLVDLVGNEQFF; CDR3 DNA: TGTGCCAGCAGCTTAGTGGATTTGGTTGGGAATGAGCAGTTCTTC
V gene: TRBV19; clone size: .; J gene: TRBJ2-4; D gene: TRBD1; CDR3 protein: CASSVDREILAKNIQYF; CDR3 DNA: TGTGCCAGTAGTGTCGACAGGGAGATATTGGCCAAAAACATTCAGTACTTC
V gene: TRBV10-3; clone size: few; J gene: TRBJ2-1; D gene: TRBD2; CDR3 protein: CAISSGLADGNEQFF; CDR3 DNA: TGTGCCATCAGTTCGGGACTAGCGGACGGTAATGAGCAGTTCTTC
V gene: TRBV24-1; clone size: many; J gene: TRBJ2-3; D gene: .; CDR3 protein: CATSDFWDPDTQYF; CDR3 DNA: TGTGCCACCAGTGATTTCTGGGACCCAGATACGCAGTATTTT
V gene: TRBV20-1; clone size: once; J gene: TRBJ2-1; D gene: TRBD2; CDR3 protein: CSARDPGTSGEITQFF; CDR3 DNA: TGCAGTGCTAGAGATCCTGGGACTAGCGGGGAGATTACGCAGTTCTTC
V gene: TRBV13; clone size: .; J gene: TRBJ1-2; D gene: .; CDR3 protein: CAGSLTGLTNDGYTF; CDR3 DNA: TGTGCCGGCAGCTTGACAGGCCTAACTAACGATGGCTACACCTTC
V gene: TRBV2; clone size: few; J gene: TRBJ2-5; D gene: TRBD2; CDR3 protein: CASSDGRDRETQYF; CDR3 DNA: TGTGCCAGCAGTGATGGGAGGGATAGAGAGACCCAGTACTTC